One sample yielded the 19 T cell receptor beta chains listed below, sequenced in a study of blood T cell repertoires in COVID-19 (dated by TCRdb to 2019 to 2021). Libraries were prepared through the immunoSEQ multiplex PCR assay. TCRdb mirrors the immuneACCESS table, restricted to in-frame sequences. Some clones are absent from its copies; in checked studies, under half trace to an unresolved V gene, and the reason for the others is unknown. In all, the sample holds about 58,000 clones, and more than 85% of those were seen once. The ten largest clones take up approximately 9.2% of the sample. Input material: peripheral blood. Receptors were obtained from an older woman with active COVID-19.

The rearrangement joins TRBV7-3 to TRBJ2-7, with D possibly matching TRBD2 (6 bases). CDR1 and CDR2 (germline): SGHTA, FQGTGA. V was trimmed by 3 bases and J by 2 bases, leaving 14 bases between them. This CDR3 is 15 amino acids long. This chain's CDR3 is CASSFGPGRAYEQYF. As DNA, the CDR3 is TGTGCCAGCAGCTTTGGTCCCGGGAGAGCCTACGAGCAGTACTTC.

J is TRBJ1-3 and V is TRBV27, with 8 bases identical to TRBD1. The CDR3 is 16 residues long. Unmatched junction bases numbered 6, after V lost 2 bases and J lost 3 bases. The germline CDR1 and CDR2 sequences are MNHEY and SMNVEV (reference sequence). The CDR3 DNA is TGTGCCAGCAGTTTAACGCAGGGGGCAATTGGAAACACCATATATTTT. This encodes CASSLTQGAIGNTIYF.

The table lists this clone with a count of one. CDR3 protein: CASSAGTAASYEQYF. CDR3 in DNA: TGCGCCAGCAGTGCCGGGACAGCCGCATCTTACGAGCAGTACTTC. The V and J genes are TRBV10-1 and TRBJ2-7; 7 nucleotides match TRBD1. The CDR3 consists of 15 residues. The germline V gene has CDR1 WNHNN and CDR2 SYGVQD (reference sequence). Trimming at V came to 4 bases and at J to 4 bases, leaving 10 bases not matched to a gene.

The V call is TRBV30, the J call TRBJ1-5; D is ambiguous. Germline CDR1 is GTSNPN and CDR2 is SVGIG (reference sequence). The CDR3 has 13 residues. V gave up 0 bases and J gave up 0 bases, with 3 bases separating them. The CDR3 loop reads CAWSVYSNQPQHF. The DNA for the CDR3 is TGTGCCTGGAGTGTTTATAGCAATCAGCCCCAGCATTTT.

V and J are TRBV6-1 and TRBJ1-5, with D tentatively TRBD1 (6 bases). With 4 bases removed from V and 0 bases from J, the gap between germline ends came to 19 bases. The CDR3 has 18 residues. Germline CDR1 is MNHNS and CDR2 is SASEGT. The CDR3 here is CASSARAGTQISNQPQHF. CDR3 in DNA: TGTGCCAGCAGTGCACGAGCCGGGACACAAATTAGCAATCAGCCCCAGCATTTT.

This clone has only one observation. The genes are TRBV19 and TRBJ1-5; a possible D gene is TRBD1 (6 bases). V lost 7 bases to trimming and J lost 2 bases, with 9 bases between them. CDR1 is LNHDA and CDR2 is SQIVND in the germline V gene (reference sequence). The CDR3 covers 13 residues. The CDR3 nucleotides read TGTGCCAGTAAGGACAGAGGCAATCAGCCCCAGCATTTT. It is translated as CASKDRGNQPQHF.

The CDR3 bases are TGTGCCAGCAGTCTGGGACAGGGCGGGCCCCAGCATTTT. Protein product: CASSLGQGGPQHF. The chain carries TRBV11-2 and TRBJ1-5; 9 bases match TRBD1. Trimming cost V 6 bases and J 9 bases; bases outside gene matches: 6. Looked up from germline, CDR1 is SGHAT and CDR2 is FQNNGV. CDR3 size: 13 residues.

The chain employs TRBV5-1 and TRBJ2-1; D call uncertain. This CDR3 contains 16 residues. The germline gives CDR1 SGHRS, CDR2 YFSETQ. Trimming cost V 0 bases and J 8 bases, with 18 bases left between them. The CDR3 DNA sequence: TGCGCCAGCAGCTTGGCCGGTCCCCTTCTAGGTGATGAGCAGTTCTTC. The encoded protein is CASSLAGPLLGDEQFF.

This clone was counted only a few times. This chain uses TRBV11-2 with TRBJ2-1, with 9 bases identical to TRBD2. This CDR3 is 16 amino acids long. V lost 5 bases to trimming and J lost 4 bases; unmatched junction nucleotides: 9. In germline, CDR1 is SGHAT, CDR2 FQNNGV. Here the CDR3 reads CASSLSLAGSYNEQFF. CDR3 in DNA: TGTGCCAGCAGCCTTTCGCTAGCGGGATCATACAATGAGCAGTTCTTC.

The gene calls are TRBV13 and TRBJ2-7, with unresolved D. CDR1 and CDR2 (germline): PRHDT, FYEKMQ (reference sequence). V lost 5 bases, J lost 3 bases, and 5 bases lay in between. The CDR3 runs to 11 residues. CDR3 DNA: TGTGCCAGCAGCCCCCGCTACGAGCAGTACTTC. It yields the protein CASSPRYEQYF.

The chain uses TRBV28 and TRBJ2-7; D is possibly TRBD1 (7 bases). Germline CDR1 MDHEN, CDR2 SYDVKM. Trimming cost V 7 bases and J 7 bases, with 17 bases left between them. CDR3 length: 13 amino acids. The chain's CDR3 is CASIHPGGREQYF. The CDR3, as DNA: TGTGCCAGCATTCACCCAGGGGGGCGAGAGCAGTACTTC.

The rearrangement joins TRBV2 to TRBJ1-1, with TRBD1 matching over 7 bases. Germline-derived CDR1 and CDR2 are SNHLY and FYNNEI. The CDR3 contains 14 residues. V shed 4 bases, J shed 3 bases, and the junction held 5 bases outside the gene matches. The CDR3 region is CASSVEGADTEAFF. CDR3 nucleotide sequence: TGTGCCAGCAGTGTGGAGGGGGCGGACACTGAAGCTTTCTTT.

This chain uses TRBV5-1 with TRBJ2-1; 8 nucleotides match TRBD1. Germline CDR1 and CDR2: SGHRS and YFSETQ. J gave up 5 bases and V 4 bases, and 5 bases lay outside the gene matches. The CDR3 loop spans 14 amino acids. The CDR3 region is CASSPRTGNNEQFF. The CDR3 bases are TGCGCCAGCAGCCCGAGGACAGGGAACAATGAGCAGTTCTTC.

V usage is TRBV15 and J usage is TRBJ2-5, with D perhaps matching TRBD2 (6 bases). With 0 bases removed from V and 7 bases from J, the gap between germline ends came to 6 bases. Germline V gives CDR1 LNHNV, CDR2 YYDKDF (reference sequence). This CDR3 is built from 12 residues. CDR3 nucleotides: TGTGCCACCAGCAGAGATAGCGGGACCCAGTACTTC. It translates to CATSRDSGTQYF.

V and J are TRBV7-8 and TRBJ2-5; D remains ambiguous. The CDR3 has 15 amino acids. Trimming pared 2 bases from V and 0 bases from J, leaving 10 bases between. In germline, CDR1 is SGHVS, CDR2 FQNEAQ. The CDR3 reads CASSLYGPDQETQYF. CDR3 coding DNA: TGTGCCAGCAGCTTATATGGTCCAGACCAAGAGACCCAGTACTTC. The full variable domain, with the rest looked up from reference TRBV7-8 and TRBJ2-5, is GAGVSQSPRYKVAKRGQDVALRCDPISGHVSLFWYQQALGQGPEFLTYFQNEAQLDKSGLPSDRFFAERPEGSVSTLKIQRTQQEDSAVYLCASSLYGPDQETQYFGPGTRLLVL.

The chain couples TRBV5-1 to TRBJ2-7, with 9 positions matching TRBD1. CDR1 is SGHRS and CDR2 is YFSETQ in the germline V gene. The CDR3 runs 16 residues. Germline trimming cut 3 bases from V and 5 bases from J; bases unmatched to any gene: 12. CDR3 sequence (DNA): TGCGCCAGCAGCTCGGGTTTAAGGGACAGGGTCGACGAGCAGTACTTC. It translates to CASSSGLRDRVDEQYF.

Here the CDR3 reads CATGRWGQGADEQYF. In nucleotides, the CDR3 is TGTGCCACCGGGCGATGGGGCCAGGGGGCGGACGAGCAGTACTTC. This rearrangement joins TRBV27 to TRBJ2-7, with 8 bases that match TRBD1. V shed 10 bases, J shed 5 bases, and the junction held 16 bases outside the gene matches. In germline, CDR1 is MNHEY, CDR2 SMNVEV (reference sequence). The CDR3 has 15 amino acids.

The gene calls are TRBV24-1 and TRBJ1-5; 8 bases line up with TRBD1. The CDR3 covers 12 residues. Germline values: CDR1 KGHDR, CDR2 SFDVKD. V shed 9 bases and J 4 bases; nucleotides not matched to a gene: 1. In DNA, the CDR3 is TGTGCCACCCAGGGGGCGAATCAGCCCCAGCATTTT. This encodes CATQGANQPQHF.

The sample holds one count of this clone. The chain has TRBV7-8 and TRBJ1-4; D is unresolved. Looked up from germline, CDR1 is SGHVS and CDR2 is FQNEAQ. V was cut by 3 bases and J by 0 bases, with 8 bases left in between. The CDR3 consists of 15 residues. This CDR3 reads CASSFNGATNEKLFF. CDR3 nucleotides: TGTGCCAGCAGCTTCAACGGTGCAACTAATGAAAAACTGTTTTTT.